Each of the 29 T cell receptor beta chains below was sequenced from the same sample in a study of T-cell memory formation after mild COVID-19. TCRdb re-analysed the 5' RACE reads in MiXCR, keeping a single row per CDR3 protein. The sample includes roughly 370,000 distinct CDR3 sequences, more than 15% of them seen just once. The sequencing sample was made of PBMCs or a T cell subset sorted from them (not recorded which). Source of these receptors: a man between 18 and 35 years old who had mild COVID-19 (a few samples of this study predate the infection). Cell type and time point are not known.

V usage is TRBV7-7 and J usage is TRBJ2-7, with D maybe TRBD1 (6 bases). CDR1 and CDR2 from the germline V gene are SSHAT and FNYEAQ (reference sequence). This CDR3 comprises 14 residues. DNA of the CDR3: TGTGCTAGCAGCCAACACAGGGCCCCCTACGAGCAGTACGTA. Amino acids: CASSQHRAPYEQYV.

The V call is TRBV7-9, the J call TRBJ2-1; a possible D gene is TRBD1 (5 bases). Trimming removed 5 bases at V and 5 bases at J, with 16 bases between. Germline-derived CDR1 and CDR2 are SEHNR and FQNEAQ (reference sequence). There are 15 residues in the CDR3. CDR3 region: CASSRSQGYNNEQFF. In DNA form, the CDR3 reads TGTGCCAGCAGCCGGTCCCAGGGCTACAACAATGAGCAGTTCTTC. The full variable domain, in which reference TRBV7-9 and TRBJ2-1 provide the parts outside the CDR3, is DTGVSQNPRHKITKRGQNVTFRCDPISEHNRLYWYRQTLGQGPEFLTYFQNEAQLEKSRLLSDRFSAERPKGSFSTLEIQRTEQGDSAMYLCASSRSQGYNNEQFFGPGTRLTVL.

This clonotype turned up a few times. The gene calls are TRBV2 and TRBJ2-3; D is unclear. Trimming removed 7 bases from V and 2 bases from J, with 25 bases in between. The germline V gene has CDR1 SNHLY and CDR2 FYNNEI. This CDR3 has 18 residues. CDR3 nucleotides: TGTGCCAGCAAATCCCCCAATAGTGTTCTTAGGCCCACAGATACGCAGTATTTT. It is translated as CASKSPNSVLRPTDTQYF.

V is TRBV11-2 and J is TRBJ2-1; D may be TRBD2 (5 bases). Germline V lookup: CDR1 SGHAT, CDR2 FQNNGV. This CDR3 region has 13 residues. The V and J ends lost 5 bases and 5 bases respectively, with 10 bases between them. The CDR3 here is CASSLGENNEQFF. For the CDR3, the DNA is TGTGCCAGCAGCCTTGGGGAGAACAATGAGCAGTTCTTC.

The chain has TRBV6-2 or TRBV6-3 and TRBJ2-7; 8 bases map to TRBD2. Germline V gives CDR1 MNHEY, CDR2 SVGEGT. The CDR3 is 13 amino acids. V shed 2 bases and J 7 bases; nucleotides not matched to a gene: 4. CDR3 amino acids: CASSYGLAGEQYV. DNA for the CDR3: TGTGCCAGCAGTTACGGGTTAGCGGGGGAGCAGTACGTC.

The rearrangement links TRBV11-2 to TRBJ1-5; 8 nucleotides match TRBD1. This CDR3 region has 14 residues. Germline assignment: CDR1 SGHAT and CDR2 FQNNGV. Losses at the gene ends were 5 bases for V and 5 bases for J; bases not matched to a gene: 5. In nucleotides, the CDR3 is TGTGCCAGCAGCACCCAGGGGGCGGATCAGCCCCAGCATTTT. It specifies CASSTQGADQPQHF.

This clonotype was counted only a few times. The genes are TRBV28 and TRBJ1-2; D unresolved. V gave up 6 bases and J gave up 2 bases, with 7 bases separating them. The CDR3 runs 12 residues. Germline V gene data show CDR1 as MDHEN and CDR2 as SYDVKM. CDR3 coding DNA: TGTGCCAGCAGCGGAGCGAACTATGGCTACACCTTC. Protein product: CASSGANYGYTF.

This clonotype was observed once. The chain recombines TRBV7-6 with TRBJ2-1; D could derive from TRBD1 or TRBD2 (5 bases each). Trimming pared 5 bases from V and 8 bases from J, leaving 19 bases between. The CDR3 has 15 amino acids. Germline V gene sequence: CDR1 SGHVS, CDR2 FNYEAQ. This chain's CDR3 is CASSLIWDARDEQFF. In DNA, the CDR3 is TGTGCCAGCAGCCTAATTTGGGACGCCCGGGATGAGCAGTTCTTC.

This clonotype was seen a few times. The V and J genes are TRBV12-3 or TRBV12-4 and TRBJ2-2; no reliable D call. The V gene lost 2 bases and the J gene lost 0 bases, with 7 bases spanning the gap. There are 15 residues in the CDR3. Here the CDR3 reads CASSLRVSNTGELFF. CDR3 nucleotides: TGTGCCAGCAGTTTACGAGTATCGAACACCGGGGAGCTGTTTTTT.

The rearrangement joins TRBV27 to TRBJ2-3, with 8 bases fitting TRBD1. This CDR3 contains 14 residues. V lost 5 bases to trimming and J lost 5 bases; unmatched junction nucleotides: 6. CDR1 MNHEY and CDR2 SMNVEV come from the germline V gene (reference sequence). The CDR3 DNA is TGTGCCAGCAGTCCCCAGGGGGCGGTAGATACGCAGTATTTT. Protein product: CASSPQGAVDTQYF.

This clonotype was counted at least ten times. V usage is TRBV20-1 and J usage is TRBJ1-1; a weak D match, TRBD1 (5 bases). Germline loops: CDR1 DFQATT, CDR2 SNEGSKA (reference sequence). The CDR3 is 15 residues long. V was cut by 4 bases and J by 0 bases, with 15 bases left in between. Here the CDR3 reads CSATDQGALNTEAFF. The CDR3 nucleotides read TGCAGTGCTACCGATCAAGGGGCCCTGAACACTGAAGCTTTCTTT.

This clonotype was found a few times. V is TRBV5-1 and J is TRBJ2-3; D gene unclear. The length of the CDR3 is 14 residues. Trimming took off 0 bases at V and 2 bases at J, with 7 bases between the two ends. The germline CDR1 and CDR2 sequences are SGHRS and YFSETQ. CDR3 loop: CASSLVYDTDTQYF. The CDR3 DNA reads as TGCGCCAGCAGCTTGGTCTACGACACAGATACGCAGTATTTT.

This clonotype was seen only a few times. The genes are TRBV5-1 and TRBJ1-2; TRBD1 is a possible D gene (6 bases). The germline CDR1 and CDR2 sequences are SGHRS and YFSETQ. CDR3 length: 18 amino acids. Trimming pared 1 base from V and 1 base from J, leaving 20 bases between. The chain's CDR3 is CASSLRPQGVADNYGYTF. The CDR3 DNA reads as TGCGCCAGCAGCTTGAGGCCACAGGGAGTCGCCGATAACTATGGCTACACCTTC.

This clonotype was observed a few times. The CDR3 region is CASSPEPGYNEQFF. CDR3 coding DNA: TGCGCCAGCAGCCCCGAACCCGGGTACAATGAGCAGTTCTTC. The V and J genes are TRBV5-1 and TRBJ2-1; the D is unclear. From germline, CDR1 is SGHRS and CDR2 YFSETQ. This CDR3 has 14 amino acids. V was clipped by 4 bases and J by 4 bases, with 12 bases between them.

The chain uses TRBV6-2 or TRBV6-3 and TRBJ2-5; a possible D gene is TRBD2 (7 bases). The CDR3 loop spans 16 amino acids. With 4 bases removed from V and 4 bases from J, the gap between germline ends came to 19 bases. CDR1 and CDR2 from the germline V gene are MNHEY and SVGEGT. The CDR3 loop reads CASSFPSGGVRETQYF. CDR3 nucleotide sequence: TGTGCCAGCAGTTTCCCGTCGGGGGGCGTGAGAGAGACCCAGTACTTC.

This clonotype was counted between two and nine times. J is TRBJ2-7 and V is TRBV2; the D gene is possibly TRBD1 (6 bases). CDR1 SNHLY and CDR2 FYNNEI come from the germline V gene. CDR3 length: 12 amino acids. V was shortened by 6 bases and J by 2 bases, with 8 bases between the two germline ends. The CDR3 coding sequence is TGTGCCAGCAGCCAGGGGACCTACGAGCAGTACGTC. It translates to CASSQGTYEQYV.

This clonotype has only a few counts. This rearrangement joins TRBV5-4 to TRBJ2-5; 8 nucleotides agree with TRBD2. The CDR3 loop spans 15 amino acids. After removal of 4 bases from V and 5 bases from J, the junction contained 10 bases not matched to a gene. Looked up from germline, CDR1 is SGHNT and CDR2 is YYREEE (reference sequence). Written as DNA, the CDR3 is TGTGCCAGCAGCCAAGCCTTAGCGGGGCGGGAGACCCAGTACTTC. This gives the protein CASSQALAGRETQYF.

This clonotype was counted many times. The chain has TRBV5-1 and TRBJ2-1; 15 nucleotides align to TRBD2. Trimming took 3 bases from V and 3 from J; bases not matched to a gene: 4. The CDR3 is 17 amino acids. The germline V gene encodes CDR1 SGHRS and CDR2 YFSETQ. As DNA, the CDR3 is TGCGCCAGCAGCTCGGGGACTAGCGGGGGGCTCTACAATGAGCAGTTCTTC. As protein: CASSSGTSGGLYNEQFF.

This clonotype was counted a few times. Written as DNA, the CDR3 is TGTGCCAGCAGTTATAGTAGCCAAACGGCAGACTATGGCTACACCTTC. It yields the protein CASSYSSQTADYGYTF. The chain is built from TRBV28 and TRBJ1-2, with D unresolved. The CDR3 consists of 16 residues. Germline V CDR1 and CDR2: MDHEN, SYDVKM. V was clipped by 4 bases and J by 3 bases, with 18 bases between them.

This sequence joins TRBV12-3 or TRBV12-4 and TRBJ1-1; 8 nucleotides line up with TRBD1. J lost 0 bases, V lost 7 bases, and 4 bases had no gene match. This CDR3 is built from 14 residues. The CDR3 here is CASIKTGVNTEAFF. The CDR3 region has the DNA TGTGCCAGCATCAAGACAGGGGTGAACACTGAAGCTTTCTTT.

This clonotype came up a few times. The chain is built from TRBV3-1 and TRBJ2-5; 10 bases agree with TRBD2. Germline V lookup: CDR1 LGHDT, CDR2 YNNKEL (reference sequence). This CDR3 is built from 18 residues. V gave up 1 base and J gave up 1 base; unmatched junction bases: 9. DNA of the CDR3: TGTGCCAGCAGCCAAGTTTTAGCGGGGGGCACATCCCAAGAGACCCAGTACTTC. Its protein is CASSQVLAGGTSQETQYF.

This clonotype was counted at least ten times. V usage is TRBV7-9 and J usage is TRBJ2-3; D is uncertain. The CDR3 sequence is 13 residues long. Germline V CDR1 and CDR2: SEHNR, FQNEAQ (reference sequence). Trimming took off 1 base at V and 2 bases at J, with 4 bases between the two ends. In DNA, the CDR3 is TGTGCCAGCAGCTTAGTGTCCACAGATACGCAGTATTTT. It encodes CASSLVSTDTQYF.

This chain links TRBV7-9 with TRBJ2-5; no clear D gene. Germline V CDR1 and CDR2: SEHNR, FQNEAQ (reference sequence). The germline V and J ends were trimmed by 0 bases and 5 bases, with 16 bases remaining between them. This CDR3 has 16 residues. Here the CDR3 reads CASSLARAGLGETQYF. The CDR3 DNA sequence: TGTGCCAGCAGCTTAGCCCGTGCAGGTTTAGGTGAGACCCAGTACTTC.

The CDR3 is CASSSGTQYEQYV. In nucleotides, the CDR3 is TGTGCCAGCAGTTCCGGGACCCAATACGAGCAGTACGTC. This chain uses TRBV6-6 with TRBJ2-7; tentatively, D is TRBD1 or TRBD2 (5 bases each). V was shortened by 4 bases and J by 4 bases, with 11 bases between the two germline ends. The CDR3 consists of 13 residues. In germline, CDR1 is MNHNY, CDR2 SVGAGI (reference sequence).

The chain has TRBV2 and TRBJ1-1; D not certain. CDR1 SNHLY and CDR2 FYNNEI come from the germline V gene. The CDR3 runs 13 residues. V dropped 7 bases and J dropped 0 bases, with 9 bases sitting between them. The CDR3 sequence is CASNWELNTEAFF. Written as DNA, the CDR3 is TGTGCCAGCAATTGGGAGCTGAACACTGAAGCTTTCTTT.

The V call is TRBV7-2, the J call TRBJ2-7; TRBD1 is a possible D gene (6 bases). This CDR3 has 13 residues. Trimming cost V 5 bases and J 3 bases, with 11 bases left between them. Germline values: CDR1 SGHTA, CDR2 FQGNSA. DNA of the CDR3: TGTGCCAGCAGCCAAGACAGGAGCTACGAGCAGTACTTC. Translating it yields CASSQDRSYEQYF.

This clonotype was seen just once. The chain recombines TRBV9 with TRBJ2-3; D is perhaps TRBD1 (6 bases). From germline, CDR1 is SGDLS and CDR2 YYNGEE. Trimming cost V 0 bases and J 7 bases, with 18 bases left between them. The CDR3 has 16 residues. CDR3 sequence: CASSVVGDGTYYTQYF. CDR3 coding DNA: TGTGCCAGCAGCGTAGTGGGTGACGGGACATATTATACGCAGTATTTT.

V is TRBV6-5 and J is TRBJ1-2, with TRBD1 matching over 9 bases. The germline V gene has CDR1 MNHEY and CDR2 SVGAGI. V was clipped by 0 bases and J by 7 bases; unmatched bases: 6. This CDR3 is built from 15 residues. CDR3 DNA sequence: TGTGCCAGCAGTTACTCGGACAGGGGTCGAGCTGGCTACACCTTC. Translated, it gives CASSYSDRGRAGYTF.

This clonotype has just a few counts. The chain uses TRBV9 and TRBJ1-5; TRBD1 is a possible D gene (5 bases). V lost 6 bases, J lost 3 bases, and 13 bases lay in between. This CDR3 has 14 residues. The germline V gene has CDR1 SGDLS and CDR2 YYNGEE. The CDR3 DNA is TGTGCCAGCAATTGGCAGGGAAACAATCAGCCCCAGCATTTT. Protein product: CASNWQGNNQPQHF.